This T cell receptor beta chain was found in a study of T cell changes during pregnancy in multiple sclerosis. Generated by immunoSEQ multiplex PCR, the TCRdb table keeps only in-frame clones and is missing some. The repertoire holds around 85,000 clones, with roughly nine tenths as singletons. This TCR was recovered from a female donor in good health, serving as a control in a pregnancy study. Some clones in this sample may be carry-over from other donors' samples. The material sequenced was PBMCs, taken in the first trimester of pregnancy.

The CDR3 reads CASRAGQGNEAFF. CDR3 DNA: TGTGCCAGCAGGGCGGGACAGGGGAATGAAGCTTTCTTT. The gene calls are TRBV2 and TRBJ1-1, with 10 positions matching TRBD1. After removal of 6 bases from V and 7 bases from J, the junction contained 5 bases not matched to a gene. This CDR3 comprises 13 residues. The germline V gene has CDR1 SNHLY and CDR2 FYNNEI.